This T cell receptor (beta chain) was recovered during a study of CD8 T cells in Susac syndrome. RNA totalling about 0.5 to 1 ug underwent reverse transcription with random hexamers. Across 54 Vbeta and 13 Jbeta, TCR beta CDR3 was amplified with immunoSEQ multiplex PCR. MiXCR, applied by TCRdb to the immunoSEQ multiplex PCR reads, yields one record per CDR3 protein. The table lists 110,000 or so distinct CDR3 sequences, 90% to 95% of them singletons. The receptor was derived from a human donor with multiple sclerosis. Sequenced: CD4+ T cells from PBMCs.

The CDR3 DNA reads TGTGCCAGCAGCCCAAACGAAGGGCCTTACGAGCAGTACTTC. Translated: CASSPNEGPYEQYF. The rearrangement joins TRBV7-2 to TRBJ2-7; no clear D. V gave up 5 bases and J gave up 4 bases, with 15 bases separating them. Germline loops: CDR1 SGHTA, CDR2 FQGNSA. The CDR3 extends over 14 amino acids.